This passage covers 15 T cell receptor beta chains from one sample sequenced in a study of metastatic and nonmetastatic thyroid tumors. Each patient went into thyroid surgery without having received any treatment. Using MiXCR, TCRdb reanalyzed the PCR reads. The sample gives approximately 1,800 clones, approximately 11% of which show up once; around 40% is in the top ten. Sequenced sample: tumor tissue. The receptor source for this set is a female donor with papillary thyroid cancer or a benign thyroid nodule (not recorded which). Some clones in this sample may be carry-over from other donors' samples.

Ten or more counts support this clone. The chain is built from TRBV7-2 and TRBJ2-7, with 9 bases aligning to TRBD2. The CDR3 totals 15 residues. Germline V CDR1 and CDR2: SGHTA, FQGNSA. V lost 8 bases, J lost 5 bases, and 13 bases stayed unmatched. The CDR3 loop reads CASGAAGGYPHEQYF. The CDR3, as DNA: TGTGCCAGCGGCGCAGCGGGGGGATACCCTCACGAGCAGTACTTC.

Within the sample, this clone is medium-sized. The V call is TRBV11-1, the J call TRBJ1-1; weak D call: TRBD1 (5 bases). V gave up 2 bases and J gave up 2 bases, with 12 bases separating them. The CDR3 is 15 residues long. Looked up from germline, CDR1 is SGHAT and CDR2 is FQDESV (reference sequence). The chain's CDR3 is CASSLLRGVNTEAFF. CDR3 sequence (DNA): TGTGCCAGCAGCTTATTGAGAGGGGTCAACACTGAAGCTTTCTTT. The full variable domain, with the rest looked up from reference TRBV11-1 and TRBJ1-1, is EAEVAQSPRYKITEKSQAVAFWCDPISGHATLYWYRQILGQGPELLVQFQDESVVDDSQLPKDRFSAERLKGVDSTLKIQPAELGDSAMYLCASSLLRGVNTEAFFGQGTRLTVV.

This clone is termed medium-sized. The chain is built from TRBV20-1 and TRBJ1-1; D possibly corresponds to TRBD1 (5 bases). CDR3 size: 14 residues. Germline CDR1 DFQATT, CDR2 SNEGSKA (reference sequence). The ends were cut back, 1 base at V and 6 bases at J, with 15 bases in the middle. This CDR3 reads CSARVGREFAEAFF. The CDR3 DNA sequence: TGCAGTGCTAGAGTAGGCAGGGAGTTCGCTGAAGCTTTCTTT.

This clone has at least ten counts. The chain links TRBV4-1 to TRBJ2-3, with a possible D match to TRBD1 (5 bases). There are 16 residues in the CDR3. Trimming removed 1 base at V and 0 bases at J, with 11 bases between. Germline V gene sequence: CDR1 MGHRA, CDR2 YSYEKL. CDR3 residues: CASSQAGRTSTDTQYF. The CDR3, as DNA: TGCGCCAGCAGCCAAGCTGGACGGACAAGCACAGATACGCAGTATTTT.

The sample holds many counts of this clone. The genes are TRBV9 and TRBJ2-7; unclear D gene. V was pared by 4 bases and J by 3 bases, with 14 bases between. Germline CDR1 is SGDLS and CDR2 is YYNGEE. The CDR3 runs 14 residues. CDR3 sequence: CASSPSQSSYEQYF. The CDR3 DNA reads TGTGCCAGCAGCCCCAGCCAGTCTAGCTACGAGCAGTACTTC.

This clone is judged large. The chain carries TRBV28 and TRBJ1-2; TRBD1 matches 9 bases. The V segment lost 5 bases and the J segment 8 bases; nucleotides outside the gene matches: 9. Germline V gene data show CDR1 as MDHEN and CDR2 as SYDVKM. There are 14 residues in the CDR3. The CDR3 sequence is CASSHDRGVGGYTF. The CDR3 DNA reads as TGTGCCAGCAGTCACGACAGGGGGGTAGGGGGCTACACCTTC.

There are many counts of this clone. This chain uses TRBV10-3 with TRBJ1-4; D gene uncertain. The CDR3 extends over 14 amino acids. V lost 5 bases and J 7 bases, leaving 14 bases between the germline ends. Germline loops: CDR1 ENHRY, CDR2 SYGVKD. The CDR3 sequence is CAISPADGSEKLFF. The CDR3 DNA is TGTGCCATCAGTCCTGCCGACGGGAGTGAAAAACTGTTTTTT.

Worth noting for this clone: A much larger clone differs by one base, so this may be a read error. The chain has TRBV25-1 and TRBJ2-1; TRBD2 matches 14 bases. Looked up from germline, CDR1 is MGHDK and CDR2 is SYGVNS. The ends lost 6 bases at V and 0 bases at J; junction bases unmatched: 19. The CDR3 runs to 22 residues. In nucleotides, the CDR3 is TGTGCCAGCAGGGCCGGGACTAGCGGGAGTGCCCTCGATTATAGCTCCTACAATGAGCAGTTCTTC. This codes for CASRAGTSGSALDYSSYNEQFF.

This clone was observed many times. A single base separates this from a much larger clone, so it may be a read error. The sample carries other DNA sequences with the same CDR3. V and J are TRBV7-9 and TRBJ2-2, with D possibly called TRBD1 or TRBD2 (5 bases each). The CDR3 consists of 14 residues. The germline CDR1 and CDR2 sequences are SEHNR and FQNEAQ (reference sequence). The CDR3 nucleotides read TGTGCCAGCAGCTTTCGACAGAACACCGGGGAGCTGTTTTTC. This encodes CASSFRQNTGELFF.

By share, this clone ranks as medium-sized. The gene calls are TRBV6-1 and TRBJ1-2; TRBD1 matches at 8 bases. The V and J ends lost 6 bases and 3 bases, in that order; junction bases with no gene match: 9. Germline V lookup: CDR1 MNHNS, CDR2 SASEGT. There are 15 residues in the CDR3. As DNA, the CDR3 is TGTGCCAGCAGCCGAAAGGGACAGGCGCACTATGGCTACACCTTC. Its protein is CASSRKGQAHYGYTF.

This clone is deemed medium-sized. Germline and junction disagree at one end, which may indicate a read error. The rearrangement uses TRBV7-7 and TRBJ2-5; TRBD1 agrees at 10 bases. CDR1 and CDR2 (germline): SSHAT, FNYEAQ (reference sequence). The CDR3 is 15 residues long. The CDR3 loop is CASSLGGDRGETQYF. Written as DNA, the CDR3 is TGTGCTAGCAGCTTAGGGGGGGACAGGGGAGAGACCCAGTACTTC.

This clone was detected many times. This sequence joins TRBV20-1 and TRBJ1-1; D gene ambiguous. Looked up from germline, CDR1 is DFQATT and CDR2 is SNEGSKA (reference sequence). CDR3 length: 13 residues. Trimming removed 6 bases at V and 1 base at J, with 12 bases between. In DNA form, the CDR3 reads TGCAGTGCCCACCCGGACTGGAACACTGAAGCTTTCTTT. Its translation is CSAHPDWNTEAFF.

The rearrangement joins TRBV20-1 to TRBJ2-3, with D possibly TRBD1 on 5 matching bases. V lost 5 bases and J 0 bases, leaving 15 bases between the germline ends. This CDR3 region has 15 residues. Germline CDR1 is DFQATT and CDR2 is SNEGSKA (reference sequence). CDR3 loop: CSAQSRGASTDTQYF. The CDR3, as DNA: TGCAGTGCTCAGTCCCGTGGGGCCAGCACAGATACGCAGTATTTT.

This clone was seen a handful of times. The rearrangement uses TRBV19 and TRBJ2-1; TRBD1 or TRBD2 may be the D gene (5 bases each). The CDR3 sequence is 15 residues long. CDR1 and CDR2 (germline): LNHDA, SQIVND (reference sequence). Trimming removed 4 bases at V and 5 bases at J, with 15 bases between. In nucleotides, the CDR3 is TGTGCCAGTAGTACCATATGGGGGTGGGACAATGAGCAGTTCTTC. This sequence encodes CASSTIWGWDNEQFF.

This clone was found a few times. An end of the junction does not agree with germline; a read error may underlie this. V and J are TRBV2 and TRBJ2-1; 12 bases map to TRBD2. The CDR3 totals 13 residues. Germline CDR1 SNHLY, CDR2 FYNNEI. The CDR3, as DNA: TGTGCCAGCAGACTAGCGGGAGGCAATGAGCGGTTCTTC. This encodes CASRLAGGNERFF. The full variable domain, rest sourced from reference TRBV2 and TRBJ2-1, is EPEVTQTPSHQVTQMGQEVILRCVPISNHLYFYWYRQILGQKVEFLVSFYNNEISEKSEIFDDQFSVERPDGSNFTLKIRSTKLEDSAMYFCASRLAGGNERFFGPGTRLTVL.